The 26 T cell receptor beta chains below all came from one sample that was sequenced in a study of CD8 T cells in Susac syndrome (dated by TCRdb to about 2019). The method was the immunoSEQ multiplex PCR assay. RNA was extracted with the RNeasy kit and roughly 0.5 to 1 ug was reverse transcribed using random hexamers. TCRdb itself trimmed the public reads at Q25 with fastp, ran MiXCR and retained productive beta chains. Rows matching on CDR3 protein sequence are summarized as one entry with the most common DNA and genes. The sample has about 120,000 distinct CDR3 sequences on record, around 90% of them singletons. The ten biggest clones cover more than 0.13% of the sample. Specimen: CD4+ T cells from PBMCs. The receptors shown here come from a human donor in good health.

The rearrangement joins TRBV20-1 to TRBJ2-1; D assignment may be TRBD1 or TRBD2 (5 bases each). Germline V gene data show CDR1 as DFQATT and CDR2 as SNEGSKA (reference sequence). This CDR3 region has 14 residues. The V end was cut by 6 bases, the J end by 3 bases, with 15 bases between. The CDR3 here is CSAAGDQSYNEQFF. The CDR3 DNA sequence: TGCAGTGCGGCTGGGGACCAGAGCTACAATGAGCAGTTCTTC.

This clonotype was picked up one time. V is TRBV2 and J is TRBJ2-2; D not resolved. Trimming removed 5 bases at V and 0 bases at J, with 7 bases between. Germline V gives CDR1 SNHLY, CDR2 FYNNEI. The CDR3 has 14 amino acids. The CDR3 DNA follows: TGTGCCAGCAGTCGATCCCCGAACACCGGGGAGCTGTTTTTT. Protein: CASSRSPNTGELFF.

V and J are TRBV7-2 and TRBJ2-1, with TRBD2 matching over 9 bases. This CDR3 contains 15 residues. V was clipped by 5 bases and J by 9 bases; unmatched bases: 11. Germline-derived CDR1 and CDR2 are SGHTA and FQGNSA. The CDR3 DNA is TGTGCCAGCAGCCTGGAATGGGGCGGGAGGGCTGAGCAGTTCTTC. Amino acid sequence: CASSLEWGGRAEQFF.

This clonotype showed up just once. The chain joins TRBV20-1 to TRBJ2-3; no reliable D call. The germline V gene encodes CDR1 DFQATT and CDR2 SNEGSKA (reference sequence). V gave up 5 bases and J gave up 4 bases, with 19 bases separating them. The length of the CDR3 is 15 residues. CDR3 loop: CSAPRGVVLSDTQYF. The CDR3 bases are TGCAGTGCTCCCCGTGGGGTAGTTCTATCAGATACGCAGTATTTT.

This chain joins TRBV20-1 and TRBJ2-7, with TRBD2 matching 13 bases. Germline CDR1 DFQATT, CDR2 SNEGSKA (reference sequence). With V trimmed by 3 bases and J by 5 bases, 7 bases remained unmatched. The CDR3 has 15 amino acids. The DNA for the CDR3 is TGCAGTGCTAGCTGGACTAGCGGGAGACTTGACGAGCAGTACTTC. Translated: CSASWTSGRLDEQYF.

Points on this clonotype: The junction departs from germline at one end; a sequencing error may be responsible. The chain uses TRBV7-2 and TRBJ2-2, with TRBD1 matching 9 bases. Germline CDR1 is SGHTA and CDR2 is FQGNSA. The CDR3 extends over 18 amino acids. The CDR3 DNA reads TGTGCCAGCAGCTTAGCGAGGGGACAGGGTTTGTACACCGGGGAGCTGTCTTTT. Translation: CASSLARGQGLYTGELSF.

This chain joins TRBV7-2 and TRBJ2-1; 11 bases line up with TRBD2. The length of the CDR3 is 15 residues. V lost 5 bases and J lost 8; bases outside the gene matches: 8. CDR1 is SGHTA and CDR2 is FQGNSA in the germline V gene. The CDR3 is CASSPQLAGEHEQFF. The CDR3 DNA sequence: TGTGCCAGCAGCCCCCAACTAGCGGGGGAGCATGAGCAGTTCTTC.

The chain couples TRBV5-1 to TRBJ2-3; D remains ambiguous. Germline V lookup: CDR1 SGHRS, CDR2 YFSETQ. There are 16 residues in the CDR3. The V gene lost 4 bases and the J gene lost 0 bases, with 15 bases spanning the gap. CDR3 in DNA: TGCGCCAGCAGCCGGGCAGGAGCCCCTAGCACAGATACGCAGTATTTT. This gives the protein CASSRAGAPSTDTQYF.

The chain joins TRBV7-8 to TRBJ1-1, with a tentative D call TRBD1 (6 bases). The ends were cut back, 7 bases at V and 2 bases at J, with 14 bases in the middle. The CDR3 totals 14 residues. Germline V gene sequence: CDR1 SGHVS, CDR2 FQNEAQ. The CDR3 here is CASTIKQGNTEAFF. The DNA of the CDR3 is TGTGCCAGCACCATAAAACAGGGAAACACTGAAGCTTTCTTT.

The J gene is TRBJ2-5, the V gene TRBV29-1, with 8 positions matching TRBD2. The CDR3 runs 15 residues. The J segment lost 7 bases and the V segment lost 0 bases, leaving 10 bases of the junction unmatched. Per the germline V gene, CDR1 is SQVTM and CDR2 is ANQGSEA. CDR3 nucleotides: TGCAGCGTTGAAGATCGTCGTAGCGGGGTAGGGACCCAGTACTTC. This gives the protein CSVEDRRSGVGTQYF. Combining the CDR3 with reference TRBV29-1 and TRBJ2-5 gives the whole variable domain SAVISQKPSRDICQRGTSLTIQCQVDSQVTMMFWYRQQPGQSLTLIATANQGSEATYESGFVIDKFPISRPNLTFSTLTVSNMSPEDSSIYLCSVEDRRSGVGTQYFGPGTRLLVL.

In DNA form, the CDR3 reads TGTGCCAGCCTAGGCGGGGGGGAGTCCTACGAGCAGTACTTC. This codes for CASLGGGESYEQYF. The chain is built from TRBV28 and TRBJ2-7, with 9 bases that match TRBD2. Germline values: CDR1 MDHEN, CDR2 SYDVKM. The trim removed 8 bases at V and 1 base at J, leaving 6 bases unmatched. The length of the CDR3 is 14 residues.

The rearrangement links TRBV10-3 to TRBJ2-1, with D maybe TRBD2 (7 bases). The CDR3 sequence is 15 residues long. CDR1 is ENHRY, CDR2 SYGVKD, per germline. Trimming stripped 3 bases from V and 2 bases from J, with 11 bases between. The CDR3 sequence: CAISERGGAYNEQFF. DNA for the CDR3: TGTGCCATCAGTGAAAGGGGGGGAGCCTACAATGAGCAGTTCTTC.

This CDR3 is CASSPRRTDEQYF. DNA of the CDR3: TGCGCCAGCAGCCCCCGCCGGACGGACGAGCAGTACTTC. The chain carries TRBV4-3 and TRBJ2-7; D is uncertain. The germline V and J ends were trimmed by 4 bases and 5 bases, with 12 bases remaining between them. The CDR3 extends over 13 amino acids. Looked up from germline, CDR1 is LGHNA and CDR2 is YSLEER.

The chain combines TRBV29-1 with TRBJ2-1, with D hard to call. CDR1 and CDR2 (germline): SQVTM, ANQGSEA. The CDR3 length is 11 residues. Trimming left V 0 bases short and J 7 bases short, with 4 bases between. The CDR3 sequence is CSVEDPNEQFF. Here the CDR3 DNA reads TGCAGCGTTGAAGATCCTAATGAGCAGTTCTTC.

The gene calls are TRBV28 and TRBJ1-1; 7 nucleotides match TRBD1. Germline CDR1 MDHEN, CDR2 SYDVKM. This CDR3 is built from 12 residues. Germline trimming cut 6 bases from V and 3 bases from J; bases unmatched to any gene: 1. The CDR3 loop reads CASSQGDTEAFF. DNA of the CDR3: TGTGCCAGCAGCCAGGGGGACACTGAAGCTTTCTTT.

The V and J genes are TRBV6-5 and TRBJ1-1; unclear D gene. The CDR3 extends over 14 amino acids. With 3 bases removed from V and 4 bases from J, the gap between germline ends came to 12 bases. From germline, CDR1 is MNHEY and CDR2 SVGAGI. The CDR3 region is CASSYISGGTEAFF. The CDR3 DNA is TGTGCCAGCAGTTATATTTCAGGAGGCACTGAAGCTTTCTTT.

This chain uses TRBV20-1 with TRBJ2-2; maybe TRBD2 (7 bases). Germline values: CDR1 DFQATT, CDR2 SNEGSKA (reference sequence). The CDR3 length is 14 residues. Trimming took off 6 bases at V and 5 bases at J, with 16 bases between the two ends. The CDR3 loop reads CSAVGGAETGELFF. DNA for the CDR3: TGCAGTGCCGTGGGGGGGGCAGAGACCGGGGAGCTGTTTTTT.

This chain joins TRBV5-8 and TRBJ2-7; D uncertain. Deletions cut 1 base from V and 0 bases from J, with 11 bases between. CDR1 is SGHTS, CDR2 YDEGEE, per germline. The CDR3 is 15 amino acids. The CDR3 DNA reads TGTGCCAGCAGCTTGTACCAGAAGTTCTCCTACGAGCAGTACTTC. The encoded protein is CASSLYQKFSYEQYF.

The J gene is TRBJ2-1, the V gene TRBV12-3 or TRBV12-4, with unresolved D. V was pared by 7 bases and J by 0 bases, with 13 bases between. The CDR3 runs to 15 residues. As DNA, the CDR3 is TGTGCCAGCAACGTAGGAGCCAGCTCCTACAATGAGCAGTTCTTC. The encoded protein is CASNVGASSYNEQFF.

The chain links TRBV11-2 to TRBJ2-2; D uncertain. This CDR3 contains 15 residues. V was clipped by 5 bases and J by 6 bases, with 16 bases between them. CDR1 and CDR2 (germline): SGHAT, FQNNGV. For the CDR3, the DNA is TGTGCCAGCAGCCCCCTCGGACGGCGTGCCGGGGAGCTGTTTTTT. This translates into CASSPLGRRAGELFF. Based on the CDR3 plus reference TRBV11-2 and TRBJ2-2, the full variable domain is EAGVAQSPRYKIIEKRQSVAFWCNPISGHATLYWYQQILGQGPKLLIQFQNNGVVDDSQLPKDRFSAERLKGVDSTLKIQPAKLEDSAVYLCASSPLGRRAGELFFGEGSRLTVL.

The rearrangement joins TRBV7-2 to TRBJ1-1; D gene unclear. The V gene lost 0 bases and the J gene lost 5 bases, with 16 bases spanning the gap. This CDR3 comprises 16 residues. Per the germline V gene, CDR1 is SGHTA and CDR2 is FQGNSA. This chain's CDR3 is CASSLAPTHPRTEAFF. Here the CDR3 DNA reads TGTGCCAGCAGCTTAGCGCCAACACATCCCAGAACTGAAGCTTTCTTT.

The rearrangement joins TRBV29-1 to TRBJ1-2; the D is unclear. The CDR3 contains 12 residues. The germline V gene encodes CDR1 SQVTM and CDR2 ANQGSEA. V was trimmed by 7 bases and J by 8 bases, leaving 17 bases between them. The CDR3 reads CSAIHTRSGYTF. The CDR3 bases are TGCAGCGCGATCCATACTAGATCAGGCTACACCTTC.

V gene TRBV4-3 combines with J gene TRBJ2-3, with 10 positions matching TRBD1. Germline assignment: CDR1 LGHNA and CDR2 YSLEER. V shed 0 bases, J shed 5 bases, and the junction held 5 bases outside the gene matches. The CDR3 extends over 16 amino acids. This chain's CDR3 is CASSQDRQGALDTQYF. DNA for the CDR3: TGCGCCAGCAGCCAAGACCGACAGGGGGCATTAGATACGCAGTATTTT.

The chain uses TRBV15 and TRBJ1-5; D uncertain. This CDR3 region has 14 residues. Trimming took 6 bases from V and 7 from J, leaving 16 bases between them. CDR1 and CDR2 from the germline V gene are LNHNV and YYDKDF (reference sequence). The CDR3 bases are TGTGCCACCAGTAATGGGGAGACGGGCCAGCCCCAGCATTTT. This translates into CATSNGETGQPQHF.

As concerns this clonotype: One end of the junction varies from germline; a read error may be responsible. The V call is TRBV2, the J call TRBJ2-7; D unclear. Germline-derived CDR1 and CDR2 are SNHLY and FYNNEI. This CDR3 contains 12 residues. In nucleotides, the CDR3 is TGTACCAGCAGGCCAGACCGCTACGAGCAGTACTTC. It codes for CTSRPDRYEQYF.

The J gene is TRBJ2-3, the V gene TRBV20-1; no clear D. The CDR3 loop spans 11 amino acids. V shed 6 bases and J shed 0 bases, with 4 bases lying between them. In germline, CDR1 is DFQATT, CDR2 SNEGSKA (reference sequence). In nucleotides, the CDR3 is TGCAGTGCGGAAAGCACAGATACGCAGTATTTT. It codes for CSAESTDTQYF.